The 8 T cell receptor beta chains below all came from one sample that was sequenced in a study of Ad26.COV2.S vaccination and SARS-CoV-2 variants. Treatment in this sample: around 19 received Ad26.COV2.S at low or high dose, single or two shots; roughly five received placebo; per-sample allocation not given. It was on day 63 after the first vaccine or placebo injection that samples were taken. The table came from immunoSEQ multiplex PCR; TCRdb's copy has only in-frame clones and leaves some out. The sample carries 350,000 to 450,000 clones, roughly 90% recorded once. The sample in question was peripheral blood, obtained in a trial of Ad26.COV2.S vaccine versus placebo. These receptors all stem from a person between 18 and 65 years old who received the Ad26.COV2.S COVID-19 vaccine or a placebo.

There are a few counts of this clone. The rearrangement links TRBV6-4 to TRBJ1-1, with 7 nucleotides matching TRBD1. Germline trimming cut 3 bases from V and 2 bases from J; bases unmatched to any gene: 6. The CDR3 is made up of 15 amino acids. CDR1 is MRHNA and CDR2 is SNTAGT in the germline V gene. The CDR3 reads CASSDGGDSNTEAFF. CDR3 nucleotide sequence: TGTGCCAGCAGTGATGGGGGGGACAGCAACACTGAAGCTTTCTTT.

CDR3 residues: CASSDLSGKDPYEQYF. CDR3 bases: TGTGCCAGCAGTGACCTATCCGGGAAAGACCCCTACGAGCAGTACTTC. The chain carries TRBV6-1 and TRBJ2-7; D possibly corresponds to TRBD2 (5 bases). The V gene's germline CDR1 is MNHNS and CDR2 SASEGT. CDR3 length: 16 residues. The germline V and J ends were trimmed by 3 bases and 2 bases, with 17 bases remaining between them.

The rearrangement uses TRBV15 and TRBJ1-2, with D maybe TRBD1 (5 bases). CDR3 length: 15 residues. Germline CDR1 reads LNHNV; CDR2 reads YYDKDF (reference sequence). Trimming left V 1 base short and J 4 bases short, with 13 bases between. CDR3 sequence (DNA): TGTGCCACCAGCAGAGTAAGGGGAGAAGTCTATGGCTACACCTTC. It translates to CATSRVRGEVYGYTF. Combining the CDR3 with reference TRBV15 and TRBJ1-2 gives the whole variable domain DAMVIQNPRYQVTQFGKPVTLSCSQTLNHNVMYWYQQKSSQAPKLLFHYYDKDFNNEADTPDNFQSRRPNTSFCFLDIRSPGLGDTAMYLCATSRVRGEVYGYTFGSGTRLTVV.

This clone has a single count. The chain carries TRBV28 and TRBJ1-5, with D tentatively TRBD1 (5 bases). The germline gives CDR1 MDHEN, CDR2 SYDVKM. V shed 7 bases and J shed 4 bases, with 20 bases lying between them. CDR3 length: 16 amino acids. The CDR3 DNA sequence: TGTGCCAGCACCGAGTGGGGGTTGGAGGGAAATCAGCCCCAGCATTTT. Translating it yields CASTEWGLEGNQPQHF.

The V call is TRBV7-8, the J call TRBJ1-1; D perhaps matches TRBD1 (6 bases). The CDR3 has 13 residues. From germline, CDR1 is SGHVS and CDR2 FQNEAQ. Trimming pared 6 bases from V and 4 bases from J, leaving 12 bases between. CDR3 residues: CASSTGWTTEAFF. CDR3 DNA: TGTGCCAGCAGTACAGGGTGGACCACTGAAGCTTTCTTT.

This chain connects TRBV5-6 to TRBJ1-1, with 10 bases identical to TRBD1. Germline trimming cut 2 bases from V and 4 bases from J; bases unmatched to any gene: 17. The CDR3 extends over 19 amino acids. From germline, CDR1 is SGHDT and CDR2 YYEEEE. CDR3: CASSLGFSGQGFRGTEAFF. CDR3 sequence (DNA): TGTGCCAGCAGCTTAGGATTTTCGGGACAGGGGTTTAGAGGCACTGAAGCTTTCTTT.

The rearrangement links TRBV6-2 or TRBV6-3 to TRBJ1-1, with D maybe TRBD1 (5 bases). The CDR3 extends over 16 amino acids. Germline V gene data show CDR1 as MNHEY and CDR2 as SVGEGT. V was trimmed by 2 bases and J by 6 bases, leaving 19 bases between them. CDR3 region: CASSYGRREGRAEAFF. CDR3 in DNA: TGTGCCAGCAGTTACGGTCGTAGGGAGGGCAGGGCTGAAGCTTTCTTT.

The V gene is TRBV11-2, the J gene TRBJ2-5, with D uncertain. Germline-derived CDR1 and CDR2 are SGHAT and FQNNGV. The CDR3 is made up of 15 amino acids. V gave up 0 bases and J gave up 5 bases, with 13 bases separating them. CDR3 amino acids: CASSLDSTMFETQYF. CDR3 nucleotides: TGTGCCAGCAGCTTAGATTCCACTATGTTTGAGACCCAGTACTTC. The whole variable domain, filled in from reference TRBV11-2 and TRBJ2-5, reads EAGVAQSPRYKIIEKRQSVAFWCNPISGHATLYWYQQILGQGPKLLIQFQNNGVVDDSQLPKDRFSAERLKGVDSTLKIQPAKLEDSAVYLCASSLDSTMFETQYFGPGTRLLVL.